The 11 T cell receptor beta chains below were found in one sample sequenced in a study of T cell responses to AZD1222 COVID-19 vaccine. Sequencing was performed with immunoSEQ multiplex PCR; in TCRdb, only in-frame clones are kept and a portion is missing. Found here are around 130,000 clones, roughly 86% of them singletons; the top ten hold around 5%. Sequenced here: peripheral blood, sampled 28 days after the second AZD1222 dose. These receptors were obtained from an adult who received the AZD1222 COVID-19 vaccine.

In nucleotides, the CDR3 is TGTGCCAGCAGTGGAGCGGGAGGACCCTTCTACGAGCAGTACTTC. This gives the protein CASSGAGGPFYEQYF. The chain couples TRBV2 to TRBJ2-7; 9 nucleotides line up with TRBD2. Unmatched junction bases numbered 7, after V lost 4 bases and J lost 3 bases. CDR1 is SNHLY and CDR2 is FYNNEI in the germline V gene. The CDR3 runs to 15 residues.

This chain connects TRBV7-8 to TRBJ2-7, with 9 bases fitting TRBD2. The V gene's germline CDR1 is SGHVS and CDR2 FQNEAQ. The V and J ends lost 5 bases and 6 bases, in that order; junction bases with no gene match: 11. The CDR3 covers 15 residues. CDR3 nucleotides: TGTGCCAGCAGCGCGGGAGTAGCGGGAGTCGGCGAGCAGTACTTC. Amino acids: CASSAGVAGVGEQYF.

The rearrangement uses TRBV20-1 and TRBJ2-7; D gene unclear. This CDR3 is built from 15 residues. In germline, CDR1 is DFQATT, CDR2 SNEGSKA (reference sequence). V was shortened by 3 bases and J by 3 bases, with 18 bases between the two germline ends. CDR3 in amino acids: CSASEINGNFYEQYF. The CDR3 DNA sequence: TGCAGTGCTAGTGAGATAAATGGAAACTTCTACGAGCAGTACTTC.

This chain uses TRBV11-3 with TRBJ2-7; tentatively, D is TRBD2 (5 bases). Germline CDR1 SGHNT, CDR2 YENEEA. This CDR3 region has 15 residues. V was trimmed by 1 base and J by 0 bases, leaving 10 bases between them. The CDR3 bases are TGTGCCAGCAGCTTAGCCGACTATAACTCCTACGAGCAGTACTTC. Translated: CASSLADYNSYEQYF.

The gene calls are TRBV9 and TRBJ1-4, with D maybe TRBD1 (5 bases). Trimming cost V 3 bases and J 2 bases, with 8 bases left between them. This CDR3 has 14 amino acids. Per germline, CDR1 SGDLS and CDR2 YYNGEE. The CDR3 nucleotides read TGTGCCAGCAGCGCCAGGGCTACTAATGAAAAACTGTTTTTT. Residues: CASSARATNEKLFF.

The chain couples TRBV4-2 to TRBJ1-5; D is ambiguous. This CDR3 is built from 15 residues. With 0 bases removed from V and 0 bases from J, the gap between germline ends came to 6 bases. Germline CDR1 and CDR2: LGHNA and YNFKEQ. The CDR3 spells CASSQDRNSNQPQHF. CDR3 coding DNA: TGTGCCAGCAGCCAAGATAGGAATAGCAATCAGCCCCAGCATTTT.

The rearrangement uses TRBV3-1 (or the pseudogene TRBV3-2) and TRBJ1-2; the match to TRBD1 covers 9 bases. The ends lost 1 base at V and 2 bases at J; junction bases unmatched: 2. Germline CDR1 LGHDT, CDR2 YNNKEL (reference sequence). The CDR3 has 15 amino acids. CDR3 sequence: CASSQAGTGNYGYTF. The CDR3 DNA follows: TGTGCCAGCAGCCAAGCCGGGACAGGGAACTATGGCTACACCTTC.

The chain combines TRBV19 with TRBJ1-4; D gene ambiguous. Germline V gene lookup returns CDR1 LNHDA and CDR2 SQIVND (reference sequence). Between the trimmed V and J ends, which lost 8 bases and 8 bases, there was a span of 18 bases. This CDR3 contains 14 residues. The chain's CDR3 is CASYNAGSHEKLFF. The CDR3 DNA reads as TGTGCCAGTTACAATGCAGGTAGTCACGAAAAACTGTTTTTT.

V is TRBV5-1 and J is TRBJ2-5; TRBD2 matches 15 bases. Trimming took 6 bases from V and 5 from J; bases not matched to a gene: 14. CDR3 length: 18 residues. Germline V gene lookup returns CDR1 SGHRS and CDR2 YFSETQ. The CDR3 sequence is CASNRGRTSGRAPETQYF. CDR3 sequence (DNA): TGCGCCAGCAACAGAGGCCGGACTAGCGGGAGGGCCCCGGAGACCCAGTACTTC.

This rearrangement joins TRBV7-9 to TRBJ2-7; D is perhaps TRBD2 (5 bases). Trimming removed 5 bases from V and 7 bases from J, with 12 bases in between. This CDR3 has 12 amino acids. Germline V lookup: CDR1 SEHNR, CDR2 FQNEAQ (reference sequence). CDR3 loop: CASSPSPVEQYF. CDR3 in DNA: TGTGCCAGCAGCCCTAGCCCTGTAGAGCAGTACTTC.

Only one count was recorded for this clone. The gene calls are TRBV30 and TRBJ1-4, with D possibly matching TRBD1 (5 bases). The CDR3 contains 15 residues. With 2 bases removed from V and 8 bases from J, the gap between germline ends came to 18 bases. Germline lookup yields CDR1 GTSNPN and CDR2 SVGIG (reference sequence). The CDR3 sequence: CAWSRPGTAREKLFF. The CDR3, as DNA: TGTGCCTGGAGTCGTCCCGGGACGGCGCGGGAAAAACTGTTTTTT.